The 24 T cell receptor beta chains reported below all come from one sample, sequenced in a study of T cell changes during pregnancy in multiple sclerosis (dated by TCRdb to between 2017 and 2020). The library was generated by the immunoSEQ multiplex PCR assay. Sourced from immuneACCESS, this table was stored by TCRdb with only in-frame sequences that have V and J called. A share of the clones is absent; for the studies checked, an unresolved V gene accounts for under half, and the remainder has no known explanation. The sample contains 40,000 or so clones, roughly 89% of them found a single time. Roughly 6% of the sample goes to the ten largest clones. The sequencing used CD8+ T cells from peripheral blood mononuclear cells, collected in the second trimester of pregnancy. The receptors come from a female donor with multiple sclerosis, enrolled in a pregnancy study.

The V call is TRBV30, the J call TRBJ2-2, with D maybe TRBD2 (5 bases). Germline CDR1 reads GTSNPN; CDR2 reads SVGIG (reference sequence). The CDR3 covers 14 residues. V gave up 3 bases and J gave up 7 bases, with 15 bases separating them. The DNA of the CDR3 is TGTGCCTGGAGCCTCCGGGAAAGTGACGGGGAGCTGTTTTTT. It yields the protein CAWSLRESDGELFF.

The chain couples TRBV4-1 to TRBJ2-5, with D perhaps TRBD2 (5 bases). Trimming pared 4 bases from V and 2 bases from J, leaving 23 bases between. Germline CDR1 MGHRA, CDR2 YSYEKL. The CDR3 has 18 residues. The CDR3 reads CASSPPRRSPREQETQYF. The CDR3 bases are TGCGCCAGCAGCCCCCCCAGGAGGTCGCCACGAGAACAAGAGACCCAGTACTTC.

This sequence joins TRBV27 and TRBJ1-5; 10 bases match TRBD1. Germline assignment: CDR1 MNHEY and CDR2 SMNVEV (reference sequence). This CDR3 is built from 16 residues. With V trimmed by 5 bases and J by 6 bases, 10 bases remained unmatched. In DNA, the CDR3 is TGTGCCAGCAGTAAAGGGACAGGGGCCCTTTTTCAGCCCCAGCATTTT. This sequence encodes CASSKGTGALFQPQHF.

V usage is TRBV6-4 and J usage is TRBJ1-4; TRBD1 matches at 7 bases. The germline CDR1 and CDR2 sequences are MRHNA and SNTAGT. Trimming removed 5 bases from V and 4 bases from J; junction bases left unmatched: 10. This CDR3 region has 16 residues. CDR3 in amino acids: CASSNQGGICNEKLFF. CDR3 coding DNA: TGTGCCAGCAGTAACCAGGGGGGTATTTGTAATGAAAAACTGTTTTTT.

This chain links TRBV11-3 with TRBJ2-3; 14 nucleotides match TRBD2. V shed 5 bases and J 7 bases; nucleotides not matched to a gene: 14. The CDR3 has 18 amino acids. CDR1 is SGHNT and CDR2 is YENEEA in the germline V gene. DNA of the CDR3: TGTGCCAGCAGCGCCTCCGGGACTAGCGGGAGAAGTCGGAATACGCAGTATTTT. It translates to CASSASGTSGRSRNTQYF.

The rearrangement uses TRBV10-3 and TRBJ2-3; TRBD2 matches 9 bases. The germline V gene encodes CDR1 ENHRY and CDR2 SYGVKD. The CDR3 consists of 20 residues. The junction had 21 bases not matched to a gene; V was cut back by 4 bases and J by 4 bases. CDR3 residues: CAISVGFGTSRTSSSDTQYF. The CDR3 nucleotides are TGTGCCATCAGTGTGGGGTTCGGGACTAGCCGTACTTCTTCCTCAGATACGCAGTATTTT.

The chain uses TRBV2 and TRBJ2-7, with 8 bases matching TRBD1. J gave up 4 bases and V 2 bases, and 10 bases lay outside the gene matches. This CDR3 is 16 amino acids long. Germline V gene lookup returns CDR1 SNHLY and CDR2 FYNNEI. The CDR3 DNA reads as TGTGCCAGCAGTGAAACTGCCCCGCAGGGGGCGTACGAGCAGTACTTC. Translation gives CASSETAPQGAYEQYF.

This clone is a singleton in its sample. The rearrangement uses TRBV5-4 and TRBJ1-1; D may be TRBD1 (6 bases). Germline V lookup: CDR1 SGHNT, CDR2 YYREEE (reference sequence). The CDR3 is 13 amino acids. The V gene lost 0 bases and the J gene lost 6 bases, with 9 bases spanning the gap. In nucleotides, the CDR3 is TGTGCCAGCAGCTTGGGGGGGCGGTCTGAAGCTTTCTTT. Its protein is CASSLGGRSEAFF.

This clone was picked up a small number of times. This chain uses TRBV6-4 with TRBJ2-1, with 9 bases fitting TRBD2. The germline gives CDR1 MRHNA, CDR2 SNTAGT. J gave up 3 bases and V 2 bases, and 5 bases lay outside the gene matches. The CDR3 is 16 residues long. CDR3 protein: CASSDPTSGDYNEQFF. The CDR3 region has the DNA TGTGCCAGCAGTGACCCGACTAGCGGAGACTACAATGAGCAGTTCTTC.

This chain joins TRBV6-5 and TRBJ2-2; D perhaps matches TRBD2 (6 bases). V was clipped by 2 bases and J by 8 bases, with 9 bases between them. The germline CDR1 and CDR2 sequences are MNHEY and SVGAGI. CDR3 length: 13 amino acids. Here the CDR3 DNA reads TGTGCCAGCAGTTACAAGGCGGGGGGGGAGCTGTTTTTT. Translated: CASSYKAGGELFF.

This clone was recorded only once. This rearrangement joins TRBV9 to TRBJ2-1; the match to TRBD2 covers 9 bases. Unmatched junction bases numbered 8, after V lost 2 bases and J lost 8 bases. CDR3 length: 15 residues. The germline gives CDR1 SGDLS, CDR2 YYNGEE. Here the CDR3 reads CASSVGRAGGDEQFF. For the CDR3, the DNA is TGTGCCAGCAGCGTCGGTCGGGCGGGAGGGGATGAGCAGTTCTTC.

The chain recombines TRBV25-1 with TRBJ1-1; D not resolved. CDR3 length equals 14 residues. V lost 6 bases, J lost 2 bases, and 13 bases lay in between. The V gene's germline CDR1 is MGHDK and CDR2 SYGVNS. Written as DNA, the CDR3 is TGTGCCAGCAGCCTACCGGGAATCAACACTGAAGCTTTCTTT. This encodes CASSLPGINTEAFF.

The rearrangement links TRBV19 to TRBJ1-5, with D maybe TRBD1 (6 bases). There are 16 residues in the CDR3. V shed 4 bases and J shed 1 base, with 14 bases lying between them. The germline CDR1 and CDR2 sequences are LNHDA and SQIVND (reference sequence). CDR3 nucleotides: TGTGCCAGTAGTAGTGTCAGGGGAATGAGCAATCAGCCCCAGCATTTT. Amino acids: CASSSVRGMSNQPQHF.

This clone was recorded only once. The gene calls are TRBV9 and TRBJ1-2, with 10 bases lining up with TRBD1. V dropped 0 bases and J dropped 5; count of bases not matched to a gene: 19. Germline-derived CDR1 and CDR2 are SGDLS and YYNGEE. The CDR3 totals 20 residues. The CDR3 loop is CASSVATGAAGTGVGYGYTF. DNA for the CDR3: TGTGCCAGCAGCGTAGCTACTGGGGCAGCCGGGACAGGGGTGGGGTATGGCTACACCTTC.

This rearrangement joins TRBV6-5 to TRBJ2-3, with TRBD2 matching 7 bases. V gave up 2 bases and J gave up 8 bases; unmatched junction bases: 10. Germline CDR1 MNHEY, CDR2 SVGAGI. CDR3 length: 15 amino acids. DNA of the CDR3: TGTGCCAGCAGTTACCCCGGGCCGGGGGGAGGTACGCAGTATTTT. This gives the protein CASSYPGPGGGTQYF.

The chain couples TRBV7-9 to TRBJ2-7, with TRBD1 identical over 10 bases. J was trimmed by 3 bases and V by 10 bases; bases with no gene match: 9. The V gene's germline CDR1 is SEHNR and CDR2 FQNEAQ (reference sequence). This CDR3 has 14 residues. CDR3 region: CATVPGQGIYEQYF. Here the CDR3 DNA reads TGTGCCACCGTCCCGGGACAGGGGATCTACGAGCAGTACTTC.

The chain employs TRBV6-5 and TRBJ2-3; D unclear. Germline values: CDR1 MNHEY, CDR2 SVGAGI. This CDR3 is 15 amino acids long. Trimming removed 0 bases at V and 1 base at J, with 8 bases between. CDR3 sequence: CASSYSERGTDTQYF. As DNA, the CDR3 is TGTGCCAGCAGTTACTCGGAGCGCGGCACAGATACGCAGTATTTT.

The chain joins TRBV2 to TRBJ2-3; 8 bases align to TRBD1. V lost 6 bases and J lost 1; bases outside the gene matches: 6. Germline CDR1 is SNHLY and CDR2 is FYNNEI. The CDR3 totals 15 residues. CDR3 amino acids: CASSGDRTRTDTQYF. In nucleotides, the CDR3 is TGTGCCAGCAGCGGGGACAGGACCCGCACAGATACGCAGTATTTT.

The chain carries TRBV4-2 and TRBJ2-7; D perhaps matches TRBD2 (6 bases). V was clipped by 4 bases and J by 3 bases, with 19 bases between them. The CDR3 loop spans 16 amino acids. CDR1 and CDR2 (germline): LGHNA, YNFKEQ. This chain's CDR3 is CASSPRQPSAHYEQYF. In nucleotides, the CDR3 is TGTGCCAGCAGCCCGAGACAACCTAGCGCGCACTACGAGCAGTACTTC.

This chain connects TRBV7-6 to TRBJ2-7, with D possibly matching TRBD2 (5 bases). CDR3 length: 13 amino acids. Trimming shortened V by 5 bases and J by 2 bases, and 10 bases separated the two germline ends. CDR1 and CDR2 from the germline V gene are SGHVS and FNYEAQ. This chain's CDR3 is CASSEAAPYEQYF. In DNA form, the CDR3 reads TGTGCCAGCAGCGAAGCGGCCCCCTACGAGCAGTACTTC.

V and J are TRBV29-1 and TRBJ1-1; D remains unclear. The germline gives CDR1 SQVTM, CDR2 ANQGSEA. Deletions cut 4 bases from V and 4 bases from J, with 10 bases between. This CDR3 has 12 amino acids. CDR3 nucleotide sequence: TGCAGCGTTGTATCTCGAGGCACTGAAGCTTTCTTT. Residues: CSVVSRGTEAFF. The variable domain in full, with the rest retrieved from reference TRBV29-1 and TRBJ1-1, is SAVISQKPSRDICQRGTSLTIQCQVDSQVTMMFWYRQQPGQSLTLIATANQGSEATYESGFVIDKFPISRPNLTFSTLTVSNMSPEDSSIYLCSVVSRGTEAFFGQGTRLTVV.

The chain is built from TRBV7-2 and TRBJ1-4, with 9 bases fitting TRBD1. This CDR3 comprises 17 residues. V was clipped by 1 base and J by 1 base; unmatched bases: 4. Germline lookup yields CDR1 SGHTA and CDR2 FQGNSA. The CDR3 loop is CASSLGQGGRTNEKLFF. DNA of the CDR3: TGTGCCAGCAGCTTAGGACAGGGGGGAAGAACTAATGAAAAACTGTTTTTT.

V is TRBV7-2 and J is TRBJ2-1, with 7 bases aligning to TRBD2. Germline CDR1 reads SGHTA; CDR2 reads FQGNSA. The CDR3 runs 14 residues. The V gene end was trimmed by 1 base and the J gene end by 9 bases; junction bases not matched to a gene: 6. CDR3: CASSLVGREGEQFF. CDR3 coding DNA: TGTGCCAGCAGCTTAGTAGGCAGGGAGGGTGAGCAGTTCTTC.

The chain employs TRBV29-1 and TRBJ2-5; 10 nucleotides agree with TRBD2. Germline CDR1 and CDR2: SQVTM and ANQGSEA. The CDR3 extends over 15 amino acids. Trimming at V came to 3 bases and at J to 5 bases, leaving 9 bases not matched to a gene. The CDR3 region is CSVDPTGLALETQYF. The CDR3 nucleotides are TGCAGCGTTGATCCCACGGGACTAGCGCTCGAGACCCAGTACTTC.